This TCR beta chain was captured by sequencing in a study of T cell repertoires in aging, cancer and after chemotherapy. This CDR3 has 15 residues. CDR1 SGHDT and CDR2 YYEEEE come from the germline V gene. V was clipped by 0 bases and J by 8 bases; unmatched bases: 6. Amplification of TCR beta used genomic DNA extracted from peripheral blood. Rearranged V-D-J TRB sequences were amplified with a mixed TRB-A/B primer pool. TCRdb re-called the multiplex PCR reads with MiXCR, one entry per CDR3 protein. The table records 950 to 1,500 distinct CDR3 sequences, roughly 26% of them present only once. With respect to this clonotype: Its antigen is unknown.

The study's findings and limits: These repertoire data do not allow conclusions about immunological memory after chemotherapy. Lymphoid organ infiltration in hematological cancer patients may impair thymic emigration or peripheral T cell expansion.

Sample: blood. The source is a human donor with a blood cancer. The chain carries TRBV5-6 and TRBJ1-2, with TRBD1 matching over 11 bases. CDR3 region: CASSLAGTGGGGYTF. The CDR3 DNA sequence: TGTGCCAGCAGCTTGGCCGGGACAGGGGGTGGAGGCTACACCTTC.